The entry below describes one TCR beta chain. Its antigen is not identified. Produced via immunoSEQ multiplex PCR; TCRdb's table is partial and in-frame only. This table holds roughly 120,000 clones, 88% found once. These data come from a study of T cell responses to AZD1222 COVID-19 vaccine. The study, taken as a whole, reports: All repertoire sampling was performed exclusively after the peak T cell response. Spike as a whole was targeted by vaccine-associated CD4 TCRs, dominant at 160-218 and 743-854.

Researchers grouped second doses given at about 4 or about 12 weeks into one pool. This receptor was taken from an adult who received the AZD1222 COVID-19 vaccine. The source material was peripheral blood, sampled 28 days after the second AZD1222 dose.

Here the CDR3 reads CAWSVLGIDSYEQYF. In nucleotides, the CDR3 is TGTGCCTGGAGTGTACTAGGGATCGACTCCTACGAGCAGTACTTC. This chain uses TRBV30 with TRBJ2-7; perhaps TRBD2 as D (5 bases). Trimming pared 0 bases from V and 0 bases from J, leaving 12 bases between. The CDR3 is made up of 15 amino acids. CDR1 GTSNPN and CDR2 SVGIG come from the germline V gene (reference sequence).